What follows is one T cell receptor beta chain and its context. Its antigen remains unidentified. J was trimmed by 5 bases and V by 4 bases; bases with no gene match: 10. The CDR3 covers 16 residues. Germline loops: CDR1 SGHVS, CDR2 FQNEAQ. Each cDNA held unique molecular identifiers, and template switching gave it a universal primer site. One entry per CDR3 protein results from TCRdb running MiXCR on the 5' RACE reads. The repertoire has fewer than 800,000 distinct CDR3 sequences, around 7.5% of them found once; the top ten carry roughly 1.5%. The record originates from a study of identical twins. Overall study results and limits: While abundant cord blood beta clonotypes carried fewer insertions, memory repertoires showed no such pattern.

The sample was also linked to a second study, of yellow fever vaccine responses in identical twins. That work states: Reportedly, twins' vaccine T cell responses looked partly convergent and partly personalized.

The V call is TRBV7-8, the J call TRBJ1-5; 8 bases are a match to TRBD1. Sequenced input: PBMCs. The receptor was derived from a woman aged 18-29 years in good health. The DNA of the CDR3 is TGTGCCAGCAGCTCAAGGGACAGGAGAGGGTATCAGCCCCAGCATTTT. It translates to CASSSRDRRGYQPQHF.